This T cell receptor (beta chain) was captured in a study of T cells in Graves' hyperthyroidism and ophthalmopathy. Background on the study: Prior to any treatment, at the point of initial diagnosis, peripheral blood was collected. Points from the study as a whole: Clonotypes that were expanded in thyroid above 0.001 mostly appeared in blood too. Ophthalmopathy was distinguished from stable hyperthyroidism by 13 V-J signatures.

The CDR3 totals 16 residues. Germline V gene sequence: CDR1 DFQATT, CDR2 SNEGSKA (reference sequence). TCR beta CDR3 region amplification was performed from RNA transcripts. HTBI primers were the set used in a first-round RT-PCR of the TCR CDR3. TCRdb itself ran the multiplex PCR reads through MiXCR, one entry per CDR3 protein. This repertoire shows around 400,000 distinct CDR3 sequences, over 12% found once; its top ten account for about 21%. For this clonotype: The antigen is not known. The junction shows a germline mismatch at one end, possibly a read error.

Thyroid ultrasound and orbital computed tomography, with clinical symptoms and serum thyroxine and TRAb, informed diagnoses. V and J are TRBV20-1 and TRBJ2-5; tentative D call: TRBD2 (6 bases). The receptor's source is an older woman with Graves' ophthalmopathy. The specimen was blood. The CDR3 DNA follows: TGCAGTGCTAGAGATTGGCTAGCGAGAGTTCGAGAGACCCGGTACTTC. This gives the protein CSARDWLARVRETRYF.